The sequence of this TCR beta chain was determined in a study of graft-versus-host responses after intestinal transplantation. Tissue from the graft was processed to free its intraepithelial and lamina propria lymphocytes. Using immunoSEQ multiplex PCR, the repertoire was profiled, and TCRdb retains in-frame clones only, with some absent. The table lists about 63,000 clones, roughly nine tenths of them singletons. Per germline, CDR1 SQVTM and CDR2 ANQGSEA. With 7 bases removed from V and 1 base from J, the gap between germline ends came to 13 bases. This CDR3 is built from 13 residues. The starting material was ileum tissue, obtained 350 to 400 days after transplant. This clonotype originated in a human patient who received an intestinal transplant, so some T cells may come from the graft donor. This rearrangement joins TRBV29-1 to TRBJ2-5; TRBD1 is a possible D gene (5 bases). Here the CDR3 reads CSAPGQVQETQYF. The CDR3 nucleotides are TGCAGCGCTCCAGGGCAGGTCCAAGAGACCCAGTACTTC. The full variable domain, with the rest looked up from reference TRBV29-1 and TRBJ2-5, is SAVISQKPSRDICQRGTSLTIQCQVDSQVTMMFWYRQQPGQSLTLIATANQGSEATYESGFVIDKFPISRPNLTFSTLTVSNMSPEDSSIYLCSAPGQVQETQYFGPGTRLLVL.